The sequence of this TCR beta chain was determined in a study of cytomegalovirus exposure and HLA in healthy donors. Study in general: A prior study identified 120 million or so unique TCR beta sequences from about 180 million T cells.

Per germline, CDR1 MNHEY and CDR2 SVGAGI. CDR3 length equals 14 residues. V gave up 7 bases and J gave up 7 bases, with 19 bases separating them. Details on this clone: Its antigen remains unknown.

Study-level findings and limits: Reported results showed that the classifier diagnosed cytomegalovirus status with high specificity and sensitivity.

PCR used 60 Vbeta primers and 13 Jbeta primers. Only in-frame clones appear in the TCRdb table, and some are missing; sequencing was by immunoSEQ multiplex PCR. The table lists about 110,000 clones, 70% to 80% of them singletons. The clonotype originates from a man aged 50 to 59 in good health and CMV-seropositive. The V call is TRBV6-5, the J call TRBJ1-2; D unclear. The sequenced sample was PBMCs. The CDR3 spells CASTPRGSTFGYTF. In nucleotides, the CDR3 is TGTGCCAGCACACCGCGGGGTTCGACTTTTGGCTACACCTTC.